This T cell receptor (beta chain) was recorded in a study of blood T cell repertoires in COVID-19. In the study overall: T cells, B-cell-depleted T cells, or PBMCs provided the cDNA or gDNA that served as material.

Clones were read by immunoSEQ multiplex PCR, and TCRdb kept only the in-frame ones, dropping some. The data show roughly 290,000 clones, around 90% seen once. Per the germline V gene, CDR1 is KGHSH and CDR2 is LQKENI. CDR3 length: 16 amino acids. Trimming left V 3 bases short and J 1 base short, with 15 bases between. The sequence was collected from a woman between 18 and 29 years old with acute COVID-19. This chain links TRBV18 with TRBJ1-1, with D possibly TRBD1 on 5 matching bases. Material: PBMCs or T cells enriched from blood (not recorded which). CDR3 nucleotide sequence: TGTGCCAGCTCACCCGGGCAGGGTGCAGGGAACACTGAAGCTTTCTTT. Its protein product is CASSPGQGAGNTEAFF.